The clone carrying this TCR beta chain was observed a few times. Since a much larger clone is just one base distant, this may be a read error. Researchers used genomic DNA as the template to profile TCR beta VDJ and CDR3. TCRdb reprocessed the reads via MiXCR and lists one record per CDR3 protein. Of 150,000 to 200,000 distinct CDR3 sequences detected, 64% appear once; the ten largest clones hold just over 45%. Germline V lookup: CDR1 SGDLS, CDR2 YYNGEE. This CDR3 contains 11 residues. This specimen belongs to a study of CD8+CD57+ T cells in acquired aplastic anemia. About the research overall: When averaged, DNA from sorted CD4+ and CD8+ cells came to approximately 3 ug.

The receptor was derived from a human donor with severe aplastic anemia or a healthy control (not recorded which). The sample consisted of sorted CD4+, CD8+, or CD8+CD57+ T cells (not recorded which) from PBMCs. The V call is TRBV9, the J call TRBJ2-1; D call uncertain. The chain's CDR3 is CASSAYDEQFF. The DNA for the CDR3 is TGTGCCAGCAGCGCCTACGATGAGCAGTTCTTC.